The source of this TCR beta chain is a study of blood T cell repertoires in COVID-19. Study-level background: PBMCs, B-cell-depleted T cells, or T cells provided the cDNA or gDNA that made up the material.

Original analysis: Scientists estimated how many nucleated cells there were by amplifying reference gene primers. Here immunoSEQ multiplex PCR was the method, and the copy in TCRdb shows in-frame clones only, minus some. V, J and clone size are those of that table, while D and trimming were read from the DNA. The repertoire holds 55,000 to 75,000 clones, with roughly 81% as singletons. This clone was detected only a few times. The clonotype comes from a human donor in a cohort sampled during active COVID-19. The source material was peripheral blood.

The CDR3 loop is CASSPRQGGNQPQHF. The CDR3 DNA reads as TGTGCCAGCAGCCCCCGTCAGGGGGGTAATCAGCCCCAGCATTTT. The rearrangement links TRBV28 to TRBJ1-5; 7 bases are shared with TRBD1. After removal of 6 bases from V and 4 bases from J, the junction contained 9 bases not matched to a gene. The CDR3 covers 15 residues. Germline values: CDR1 MDHEN, CDR2 SYDVKM.